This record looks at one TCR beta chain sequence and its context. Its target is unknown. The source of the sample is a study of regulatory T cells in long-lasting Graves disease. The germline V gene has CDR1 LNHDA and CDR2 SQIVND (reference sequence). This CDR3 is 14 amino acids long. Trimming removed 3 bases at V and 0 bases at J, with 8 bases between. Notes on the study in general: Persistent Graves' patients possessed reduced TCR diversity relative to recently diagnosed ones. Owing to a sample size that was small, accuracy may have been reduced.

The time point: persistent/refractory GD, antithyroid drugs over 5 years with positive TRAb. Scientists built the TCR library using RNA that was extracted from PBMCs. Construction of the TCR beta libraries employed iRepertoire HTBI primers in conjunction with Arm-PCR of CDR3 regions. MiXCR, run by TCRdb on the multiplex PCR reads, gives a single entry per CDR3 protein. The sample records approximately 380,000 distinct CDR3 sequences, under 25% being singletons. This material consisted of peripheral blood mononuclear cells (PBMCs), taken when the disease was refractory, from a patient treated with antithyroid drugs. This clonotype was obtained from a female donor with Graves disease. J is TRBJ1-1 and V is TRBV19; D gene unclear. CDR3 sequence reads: CASSMVGLNTEAFF. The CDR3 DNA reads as TGTGCCAGTAGTATGGTAGGGCTGAACACTGAAGCTTTCTTT.